This T cell receptor beta chain was documented in a study of blood T cell repertoires in COVID-19 (dated by TCRdb to the early 2020s). Looking at the study overall: Samples from collaborators originated in the United States, Italy and Spain and spanned both the acute and convalescent phases of COVID-19. The dataset comprised deeply sampled blood TCRbeta repertoires from subjects exposed to, actively infected with, or recovered from COVID-19. The samples were drawn from two sources: the first 160 participants of the ongoing ImmuneRACE study, and 1,000 to 1,500 subjects contributed by 6 global collaborators. The repertoires were released in a freely available public database meant as a resource for research on the immune response to SARS-CoV-2. Where available, HLA class I and class II types were obtained from metadata supplied by the sample provider rather than from assay-based typing. The prospective study material was composed of cDNA or gDNA derived from T cells, B-cell-depleted T cells, or PBMCs. The sample metadata nearly always contained a de-identified subject ID, COVID-19 status, age in years and sex. The investigation overall reported the following: Clinical and demographic metadata were provided uncurated, with the amount varying by source and participant.

Whole blood was collected in K2EDTA tubes by collaborating institutions according to the institutions' own protocols. Collaborator samples were shipped for TCRbeta analysis as frozen whole blood, isolated PBMCs, or DNA extracted from either sample type. The immunoSEQ Assay, a bias-controlled multiplex PCR, was used to amplify TCRbeta CDR3 regions from genomic DNA. The paper's data handling went like this. The number of nucleated cells in each sample was estimated by amplification of reference gene primers within the assay. Sequence reads were collapsed and filtered to measure the absolute abundance of every unique TCRbeta CDR3 rearrangement. For each sample, productive Simpson clonality was calculated as the square root of Simpson's diversity index across productive rearrangements. Sourced from immuneACCESS, this table was stored by TCRdb with only in-frame sequences that have V and J called. A share of the clones is absent; for the studies checked, an unresolved V gene accounts for under half, and the remainder has no known explanation. V and J calls and clone size are those listed in that table; D and trimming were worked out from the DNA. The sample has 130,000 to 150,000 clones on record, about 90% of them singletons. The ten biggest clones cover roughly a tenth of the sample.

In regard to this clone: Its antigen remains unidentified. No much larger clonotype is one base removed from it; base qualities were not supplied.

V loses 6 bases of germline sequence and J loses 8 bases, and the interval between the two ends is 17 bases. Including cysteine and phenylalanine, the CDR3 has 15 amino acids. Only the CDR3 DNA stays, 45 bases, in frame from base 1. From a lookup of the germline V gene, CDR1 and CDR2 are MDHEN and SYDVKM. The material sequenced was peripheral blood. The chain uses TRBV28 and TRBJ1-6; too little of a D gene remains to name it. The receptor comes from a man in his fifties or sixties with active or convalescent COVID-19. In nucleotide form, the sequence is TGTGCCAGCAGGGTCGGTTCACCCGTGTATTCACCCCTCCACTTT. This gives the protein CASRVGSPVYSPLHF.